Listed below are T cell receptor beta chains from one sample, sequenced in a study of blood T cell repertoires in COVID-19. Sequencing used immunoSEQ multiplex PCR; TCRdb keeps in-frame clones, though not all of them. Here the sample spans around 250,000 clones, 82% being singletons. The specimen sequenced was PBMCs or T cells enriched from blood (not recorded which). The receptors come from a man aged 40-49 years who had recovered from COVID-19. Each CDR3 is given with its conserved first and last residue. D genes are given only for firm matches. Not every row has a clone size; where given, it reads once, few, many or a size class.

cdr3_length j_call d_call v_call clone_size cdr3_nt cdr3_aa
13 TRBJ2-3 NA TRBV2 NA TGTGCCAGCAGTGTCTCCCGTCCAGATACGCAGTATTTT CASSVSRPDTQYF
13 TRBJ1-4 NA TRBV5-1 NA TGCGCCAGCGGGGAGGGCACGGATGAAAAACTGTTTTTT CASGEGTDEKLFF
12 TRBJ2-1 TRBD2 TRBV29-1 NA TGCAGCGCCGGGGGGACTTGGGATGAGCAGTTCTTC CSAGGTWDEQFF
14 TRBJ2-7 TRBD1 TRBV29-1 once TGCAGCGTTTTAGGGACAGGGAGCTCCTACGAGCAGTACTTC CSVLGTGSSYEQYF
17 TRBJ2-2 TRBD1 TRBV11-3 NA TGTGCCAGCAGCTCACCTTCGACAGGGGGCCACACCGGGGAGCTGTTTTTT CASSSPSTGGHTGELFF
17 TRBJ2-5 NA TRBV28 few TGTGCCAGCAGTTCTCCGGGCGGGACGGAGATCCAAGAGACCCAGTACTTC CASSSPGGTEIQETQYF
15 TRBJ1-4 NA TRBV5-8 few TGTGCCAGCAAAATGAAGGGGTTCACTAATGAAAAACTGTTTTTT CASKMKGFTNEKLFF
13 TRBJ2-1 NA TRBV28 NA TGTGCCAGCAGCCCAAACAGGGCACATGAGCAGTTCTTC CASSPNRAHEQFF
13 TRBJ1-2 NA TRBV6-5 NA TGTGCCAGCAGTTACGAGGGTTCTGGCGGCTACACCTTC CASSYEGSGGYTF
14 TRBJ1-2 NA TRBV30 NA TGTGCCTGGCACCCGGACAGTGTGGTGCGCGGCTACACCTTC CAWHPDSVVRGYTF
14 TRBJ2-7 TRBD2 TRBV7-6 NA TGTGCCAGCTCCCCTAGCGGGGGGTTTTACGAGCAGTACTTC CASSPSGGFYEQYF
16 TRBJ1-4 NA TRBV5-1 NA TGCGCCAGCAGCTCCCTACCAGGGCCCACTAATGAAAAACTGTTTTTT CASSSLPGPTNEKLFF
13 TRBJ2-7 NA TRBV18 once TGTGCCAGCTCATTGCTTTCCAGGTACGAGCAGTACTTC CASSLLSRYEQYF
13 TRBJ1-6 NA TRBV7-3 once TGTGCCAGCAGCTTAGAGTCAATTTCACCCCTCCACTTT CASSLESISPLHF
15 TRBJ2-1 NA TRBV7-2 NA TGTGCCAGCAGCTTAGACCCCGCGGGCACGGTGCGGCAGTTCTTC CASSLDPAGTVRQFF
11 TRBJ2-1 NA TRBV15 NA TGTGCCACCAGCAGAGCGGGACTTCAGTTCTTC CATSRAGLQFF
15 TRBJ1-6 TRBD1 TRBV5-4 NA TGTGCCACCTCCCCGGGACAGGGATATAATTCACCCCTCCACTTT CATSPGQGYNSPLHF
15 TRBJ2-3 NA TRBV7-2 NA TGTGCCAGCAGCTTCCAGCTAGCTGTGACAGATACGCAGTATTTT CASSFQLAVTDTQYF
15 TRBJ2-4 NA TRBV3-1/TRBV3-2 NA TGTGCCAGCAGCCAGCCCGACTACACGGGAAACATTCAGTACTTC CASSQPDYTGNIQYF
14 TRBJ2-3 TRBD1 TRBV18 NA TGTGCCAGCTCAAAGGGACAGGGGGCAGATACGCAGTATTTT CASSKGQGADTQYF
13 TRBJ1-2 NA TRBV12-3/TRBV12-4 NA TGTGCCAGCAGTTTCGCAGGCATGAGTGGCTACACCTTC CASSFAGMSGYTF
14 TRBJ2-1 NA TRBV29-1 few TGCAGCGTTGAATCGGGGGAGAGATACAATGAGCAGTTCTTC CSVESGERYNEQFF
14 TRBJ1-2 TRBD1 TRBV5-5 NA TGTGCCAGCAGCCCCGAGGGGGCGCTCGGCGGCTACACCTTC CASSPEGALGGYTF
15 TRBJ1-1 NA TRBV19 once TGTGCCAGTAGTATAGGAGGCAAGGCGAACACTGAAGCTTTCTTT CASSIGGKANTEAFF
16 TRBJ1-3 NA TRBV7-9 NA TGTGCCAGCAGTTCGGACAGCCAGGGGTCTGGAAACACCATATATTTT CASSSDSQGSGNTIYF
14 TRBJ2-3 NA TRBV30 NA TGTGCCTGGAGTACGGGACTCTTCCCAGATACGCAGTATTTT CAWSTGLFPDTQYF
13 TRBJ1-2 TRBD1 TRBV4-1 NA TGCGCCAGCAGCCAGACAGGGGGCTGGGGCTACACCTTC CASSQTGGWGYTF
16 TRBJ2-4 TRBD1 TRBV18 NA TGTGCCAGCTCCCGGACAGGGGGCGCAACCAAAAACATTCAGTACTTC CASSRTGGATKNIQYF
13 TRBJ1-6 NA TRBV6-5 once TGTGCCAGCAGTTATCGTGTGAGTTCACCCCTCCACTTT CASSYRVSSPLHF
18 TRBJ2-1 NA TRBV27 NA TGTGCCAGCAGTTTCATATCTCCCACAGGGTTCGGGTACAATGAGCAGTTCTTC CASSFISPTGFGYNEQFF
16 TRBJ2-2 TRBD2 TRBV27 NA TGTGCCAGCAGTTTCTGGGGACTAGCACTCACCGGGGAGCTGTTTTTT CASSFWGLALTGELFF
14 TRBJ1-5 TRBD1 TRBV30 NA TGTGCCTGGAGTGGGACAGGGGGCGGCCAGCCCCAGCATTTT CAWSGTGGGQPQHF
14 TRBJ1-2 TRBD1 TRBV30 few TGTGCCTGGGACGGACAGGGCGCTAACTATGGCTACACCTTC CAWDGQGANYGYTF
13 TRBJ2-1 NA TRBV27 NA TGTGCCAGCAGTTTACTGGGGCACAATGAGCAGTTCTTC CASSLLGHNEQFF
13 TRBJ1-5 NA TRBV5-1 NA TGCGCCAGCAGCTTGGCAGGGGATCAGCCCCAGCATTTT CASSLAGDQPQHF
14 TRBJ1-5 NA TRBV12-2 NA TGTGCAAGTCGCTTGTCAGGGGCTAATCAGCCCCAGCATTTT CASRLSGANQPQHF
13 TRBJ1-2 NA TRBV19 NA TGTGCCAGTAGTCGACGGACTTACTATGGCTACACCTTC CASSRRTYYGYTF
14 TRBJ1-1 NA TRBV7-3 NA TGTGCCAGCAGCTTCACGGGACTAGGGTCTGAAGCTTTCTTT CASSFTGLGSEAFF
15 TRBJ1-2 TRBD1 TRBV29-1 many TGCAGCGTTGAAGATCTTACTGGACAGGTCTATGGCTACACCTTC CSVEDLTGQVYGYTF
12 TRBJ2-7 NA TRBV28 NA TGTGCCAGCAGTTCCCCCGGACACCGGCAGTACTTC CASSSPGHRQYF
16 TRBJ1-1 TRBD1 TRBV10-3 NA TGTGCCATCAGTGGGCTACAGGGGTTGGGCGAGACTGAAGCTTTCTTT CAISGLQGLGETEAFF
15 TRBJ2-5 TRBD2 TRBV5-1 NA TGCGCCAGCAGCTTGGCGACCGGGAGGGAAGAGACCCAGTACTTC CASSLATGREETQYF
14 TRBJ1-6 NA TRBV27 NA TGTGCCAGCAGTTCAACAGGGTATCGGTCACCCCTCCACTTT CASSSTGYRSPLHF
15 TRBJ1-2 TRBD1 TRBV29-1 once TGCAGCGTTGGGGCCAGGACAGGGGTCGGCTATGGCCACACCTTC CSVGARTGVGYGHTF
14 TRBJ2-3 TRBD1 TRBV7-9 NA TGTGCCAGCAGCTACGACAGGGCCCCAGATACGCAGTATTTT CASSYDRAPDTQYF
13 TRBJ1-2 TRBD1 TRBV4-3 NA TGCGCCAGCAGCCACGACAGGGAACATGGCTACACCTTC CASSHDREHGYTF
14 TRBJ2-3 NA TRBV5-1 NA TGCGCCAGCAGCTTGTCAGGGTTACTAGATACGCAGTATTTT CASSLSGLLDTQYF
15 TRBJ2-1 TRBD2 TRBV6-2/TRBV6-3 NA TGTGCCAGCAGTGACTCCGGGGGGAGCGCCAATGAGCAGTTCTTC CASSDSGGSANEQFF